This TCR beta chain is drawn from a study of T cell responses to AZD1222 COVID-19 vaccine. General study findings and limits: At 160-218 and 743-854, vaccine-associated CD4 TCRs were dominant, and they spanned spike. The donor cohort was predominantly white British with a female majority, and clonal diversity may have been underestimated. Repertoires were obtained only post-peak T cell response.

Concerning this clone: Its antigen is unknown.

Produced via immunoSEQ multiplex PCR; TCRdb's table is partial and in-frame only. The data contain about 180,000 clones, roughly 88% of them singletons. This material consisted of peripheral blood, taken on day 0 of AZD1222 vaccination. This clonotype was obtained from an adult in good health.

Here the CDR3 DNA reads TGTGCCAGCAGCCCCGCCCCGCTCAGGCGGGGGAGGACCGGGGAGCTGTTTTTT. Its translation: CASSPAPLRRGRTGELFF. V and J are TRBV3-1 (or the pseudogene TRBV3-2) and TRBJ2-2; TRBD2 matches at 7 bases. The CDR3 is 18 residues long. The germline gives CDR1 LGHDT, CDR2 YNNKEL (reference sequence). V lost 4 bases to trimming and J lost 5 bases; unmatched junction nucleotides: 16.